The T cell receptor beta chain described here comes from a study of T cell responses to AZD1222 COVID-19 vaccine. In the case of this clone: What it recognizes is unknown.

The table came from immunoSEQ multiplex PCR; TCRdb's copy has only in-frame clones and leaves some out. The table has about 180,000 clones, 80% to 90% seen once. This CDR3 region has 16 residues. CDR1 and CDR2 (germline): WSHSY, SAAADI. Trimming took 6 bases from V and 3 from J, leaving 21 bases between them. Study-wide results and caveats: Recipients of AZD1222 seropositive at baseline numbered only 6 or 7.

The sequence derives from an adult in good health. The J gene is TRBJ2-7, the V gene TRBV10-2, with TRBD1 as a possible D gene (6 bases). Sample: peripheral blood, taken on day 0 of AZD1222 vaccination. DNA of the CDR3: TGCGCCAGCAGAGGGGTCGGGACAAACCGCGTCTACGAGCAGTACGTC. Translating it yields CASRGVGTNRVYEQYV.